The 11 T cell receptor beta chains below come from one sample, sequenced in a study of blood T cell repertoires in COVID-19. Assay used: immunoSEQ multiplex PCR; TCRdb lists only in-frame clones, some missing. The profile shows approximately 300,000 clones, approximately 84% of them singletons. The sample comprised PBMCs or T cells enriched from blood (not recorded which). The receptors originated from a man aged 25-45 years who had recovered from COVID-19.

V is TRBV5-4 and J is TRBJ2-7; 8 bases are shared with TRBD1. Germline CDR1 is SGHNT and CDR2 is YYREEE (reference sequence). V was pared by 4 bases and J by 5 bases, with 8 bases of the junction left unmatched. This CDR3 contains 14 residues. CDR3 loop: CASSPWTGKDEQYF. The CDR3 DNA reads as TGTGCCAGCAGCCCCTGGACAGGGAAGGACGAGCAGTACTTC.

The chain links TRBV27 to TRBJ1-3; no firm D call. V shed 8 bases and J shed 4 bases, with 9 bases lying between them. This CDR3 has 12 residues. Germline V CDR1 and CDR2: MNHEY, SMNVEV (reference sequence). The CDR3 nucleotides are TGTGCCAGCTCACCGGGAGGAAACACCATATATTTT. Protein sequence: CASSPGGNTIYF.

The J gene is TRBJ2-3, the V gene TRBV11-2, with 7 bases matching TRBD1. The CDR3 runs to 17 residues. V lost 0 bases, J lost 5 bases, and 11 bases stayed unmatched. Germline CDR1 is SGHAT and CDR2 is FQNNGV. Here the CDR3 reads CASSLEVGRGRKDTQYF. In nucleotides, the CDR3 is TGTGCCAGCAGCTTAGAAGTTGGCAGGGGGAGAAAAGATACGCAGTATTTT.

The chain is built from TRBV4-2 and TRBJ1-6, with 7 bases identical to TRBD1. The CDR3 loop spans 16 amino acids. After removal of 2 bases from V and 3 bases from J, the junction contained 4 bases not matched to a gene. Germline V lookup: CDR1 LGHNA, CDR2 YNFKEQ. CDR3 DNA sequence: TGTGCCAGCAGCCAAAAAACAGGGGTCTATAATTCACCCCTCCACTTT. Its translation: CASSQKTGVYNSPLHF.

The chain joins TRBV5-5 to TRBJ2-1; TRBD1 aligns across 8 bases. Losses at the gene ends were 4 bases for V and 2 bases for J; bases not matched to a gene: 5. This CDR3 is built from 15 residues. Germline V CDR1 and CDR2: SGHKS, YYEKEE (reference sequence). The DNA of the CDR3 is TGTGCCAGCAGCGACCGGGACAGGACCTACAATGAGCAGTTCTTC. This translates into CASSDRDRTYNEQFF.

The rearrangement joins TRBV11-2 to TRBJ2-7; 9 bases fit TRBD2. Germline assignment: CDR1 SGHAT and CDR2 FQNNGV. The V segment lost 4 bases and the J segment 1 base; nucleotides outside the gene matches: 17. CDR3 size: 19 residues. The CDR3 protein is CASSSRSRSSGSSSYEQYF. CDR3 sequence (DNA): TGTGCCAGCAGCTCCCGATCAAGGAGTAGCGGGAGTTCGTCCTACGAGCAGTACTTC.

The chain employs TRBV24-1 and TRBJ2-7; TRBD2 might be the D (5 bases). V lost 4 bases and J lost 6, with 9 bases in between. The germline gives CDR1 KGHDR, CDR2 SFDVKD. The length of the CDR3 is 12 residues. The CDR3 DNA reads TGTGCCACCAGTGACTCTAGCTCCGAGCAGTACTTC. Encoded protein: CATSDSSSEQYF.

This chain links TRBV28 with TRBJ1-1, with 10 bases that match TRBD1. The CDR3 has 16 residues. Germline CDR1 MDHEN, CDR2 SYDVKM. V trimming: 8 bases; J trimming: 4 bases; junction bases outside the gene matches: 13. The CDR3 region is CASFYLPGQGSTEAFF. The CDR3 DNA reads TGTGCCAGCTTTTACCTACCGGGACAGGGGAGCACTGAAGCTTTCTTT.

The chain employs TRBV6-5 and TRBJ2-7; 7 bases map to TRBD2. The V gene's germline CDR1 is MNHEY and CDR2 SVGAGI. The V and J ends lost 5 bases and 0 bases, in that order; junction bases with no gene match: 4. The CDR3 covers 14 residues. The CDR3 region is CASSRTSASYEQYF. CDR3 sequence (DNA): TGTGCCAGCAGTAGAACTAGCGCCTCCTACGAGCAGTACTTC.

The chain uses TRBV5-1 and TRBJ2-7; 9 nucleotides line up with TRBD1. There are 15 residues in the CDR3. The germline CDR1 and CDR2 sequences are SGHRS and YFSETQ. The V and J ends lost 4 bases and 2 bases, in that order; junction bases with no gene match: 7. CDR3 in amino acids: CASSTLGTGTYEQYF. CDR3 coding DNA: TGCGCCAGCAGCACCCTCGGGACAGGGACCTACGAGCAGTACTTC.

The chain couples TRBV5-1 to TRBJ1-2; D is unclear. The CDR3 totals 13 residues. Trimming took 5 bases from V and 1 from J, leaving 9 bases between them. Germline V gene data show CDR1 as SGHRS and CDR2 as YFSETQ. The CDR3 DNA follows: TGCGCCAGCAGTAGAGACAATAACTATGGCTACACCTTC. It encodes CASSRDNNYGYTF.